A single sample is the source of the 15 T cell receptor beta chains below, sequenced in a study of T cell responses to AZD1222 COVID-19 vaccine. Profiling relied on immunoSEQ multiplex PCR, and the TCRdb table lists in-frame clones only, not all of them. The table has over 95,000 clones, roughly 92% seen once. Sequenced material: peripheral blood, taken on day 0 of AZD1222 vaccination. The origin of the receptors is an adult in good health.

V and J are TRBV19 and TRBJ1-4; 7 bases align to TRBD1. Germline V gives CDR1 LNHDA, CDR2 SQIVND (reference sequence). The CDR3 sequence is 13 residues long. V lost 7 bases to trimming and J lost 10 bases; unmatched junction nucleotides: 9. The CDR3 here is CASIGTARRKLFF. DNA for the CDR3: TGTGCCAGTATAGGGACAGCTCGGCGAAAACTGTTTTTT.

The chain combines TRBV7-9 with TRBJ1-1; D call uncertain. The CDR3 length is 14 residues. Trimming removed 3 bases from V and 6 bases from J, with 14 bases in between. Looked up from germline, CDR1 is SEHNR and CDR2 is FQNEAQ (reference sequence). Here the CDR3 DNA reads TGTGCCAGCAGCTTCGAATATTCGGGTCCTGAAGCTTTCTTT. Protein product: CASSFEYSGPEAFF.

The chain recombines TRBV2 with TRBJ2-7; TRBD1 matches 9 bases. The CDR3 length is 14 residues. Trimming took 3 bases from V and 3 from J; bases not matched to a gene: 3. Looked up from germline, CDR1 is SNHLY and CDR2 is FYNNEI. DNA of the CDR3: TGTGCCAGCAGTGAGGGGACAGGGAACTACGAGCAGTACTTC. It encodes CASSEGTGNYEQYF.

The rearrangement links TRBV5-1 to TRBJ1-1; 8 nucleotides line up with TRBD1. This CDR3 has 14 residues. With 2 bases clipped from V and 5 bases from J, the junction kept 5 bases outside the gene matches. Per the germline V gene, CDR1 is SGHRS and CDR2 is YFSETQ. Here the CDR3 reads CASSFKTGETEAFF. CDR3 nucleotides: TGCGCCAGCAGCTTTAAGACAGGGGAGACTGAAGCTTTCTTT.

This clone was recorded only once. V is TRBV19 and J is TRBJ2-7; D is possibly TRBD2 (6 bases). The CDR3 is 14 residues long. CDR1 is LNHDA and CDR2 is SQIVND in the germline V gene (reference sequence). Trimming took 5 bases from V and 5 from J, leaving 16 bases between them. CDR3 sequence (DNA): TGTGCCAGTAGTTCCCGTGGAGGGACGGACGAGCAGTACTTC. The encoded protein is CASSSRGGTDEQYF.

This clone has only a few counts. J is TRBJ2-7 and V is TRBV4-1; unclear D gene. The V gene lost 1 base and the J gene lost 4 bases, with 14 bases spanning the gap. The CDR3 totals 15 residues. Looked up from germline, CDR1 is MGHRA and CDR2 is YSYEKL. CDR3 sequence reads: CASSQGTVTAYEQYF. CDR3 coding DNA: TGCGCCAGCAGCCAAGGAACAGTGACGGCTTACGAGCAGTACTTC.

The chain employs TRBV27 and TRBJ1-2; D possibly corresponds to TRBD1 (6 bases). The CDR3 runs to 16 residues. Germline V gene sequence: CDR1 MNHEY, CDR2 SMNVEV (reference sequence). The V end lost 4 bases, the J end lost 4 bases, and 19 bases lay between the germline ends. CDR3 coding DNA: TGTGCCAGCAGTTCCACCTCAGGGGTCGCGGGCTATGGCTACACCTTC. Protein product: CASSSTSGVAGYGYTF.

V and J are TRBV7-2 and TRBJ2-1; D uncertain. Germline CDR1 and CDR2: SGHTA and FQGNSA. V was pared by 5 bases and J by 7 bases, with 27 bases between. This CDR3 has 18 amino acids. The CDR3 protein is CASSHRSAGHMGKNEQFF. DNA of the CDR3: TGTGCCAGCAGCCATAGATCCGCCGGCCACATGGGTAAGAATGAGCAGTTCTTC.

This chain joins TRBV5-8 and TRBJ1-1, with a possible D match to TRBD1 (5 bases). V lost 5 bases and J 9 bases, leaving 17 bases between the germline ends. The CDR3 extends over 13 amino acids. The V gene's germline CDR1 is SGHTS and CDR2 YDEGEE. The CDR3 spells CASRTGPGEKAFF. As DNA, the CDR3 is TGTGCCAGCAGAACAGGCCCCGGGGAGAAAGCTTTCTTT.

The chain uses TRBV19 and TRBJ2-2, with 7 positions matching TRBD1. From germline, CDR1 is LNHDA and CDR2 SQIVND (reference sequence). This CDR3 is built from 15 residues. Trimming removed 5 bases from V and 5 bases from J; junction bases left unmatched: 8. This chain's CDR3 is CASSPRQGSTGELFF. The CDR3 DNA reads TGTGCCAGTAGTCCCCGACAGGGTAGTACCGGGGAGCTGTTTTTT.

This rearrangement joins TRBV11-1 to TRBJ2-2; no clear D. Between the trimmed V and J ends, which lost 8 bases and 0 bases, there was a span of 7 bases. CDR1 is SGHAT, CDR2 FQDESV, per germline (reference sequence). The CDR3 runs 13 residues. The CDR3 DNA is TGTGCCAGCGAACTTCCGAACACCGGGGAGCTGTTTTTT. Protein sequence: CASELPNTGELFF.

The rearrangement joins TRBV6-2 or TRBV6-3 to TRBJ2-2; either TRBD1 or TRBD2 may supply D (6 bases each). Germline CDR1 MNHEY, CDR2 SVGEGT. This CDR3 is built from 15 residues. Between the trimmed V and J ends, which lost 5 bases and 5 bases, there was a span of 15 bases. CDR3 protein: CASSQTRGLTGELFF. In nucleotides, the CDR3 is TGTGCCAGCAGTCAGACCAGGGGACTTACCGGGGAGCTGTTTTTT.

This clone was counted only a few times. The CDR3 here is CASSYSFEEGYEQYF. In DNA, the CDR3 is TGTGCCAGCAGTTACTCATTCGAGGAAGGCTACGAGCAGTACTTC. The V call is TRBV6-5, the J call TRBJ2-7; D not resolved. This CDR3 is built from 15 residues. CDR1 is MNHEY, CDR2 SVGAGI, per germline. V was pared by 0 bases and J by 3 bases, with 12 bases between.

The rearrangement joins TRBV2 to TRBJ2-3; D might be TRBD2 (6 bases). Trimming removed 4 bases at V and 2 bases at J, with 22 bases between. This CDR3 contains 18 residues. Germline assignment: CDR1 SNHLY and CDR2 FYNNEI. CDR3 coding DNA: TGTGCCAGCAGTGCGCTGAATAGAATGGCGGGGTCCACAGATACGCAGTATTTT. This gives the protein CASSALNRMAGSTDTQYF.

The chain uses TRBV7-9 and TRBJ2-3; D ambiguous. CDR3 size: 13 residues. The germline gives CDR1 SEHNR, CDR2 FQNEAQ (reference sequence). The V end was cut by 5 bases, the J end by 7 bases, with 13 bases between. Here the CDR3 DNA reads TGTGCCAGCAGCCCCCAGGACGACTATACGCAGTATTTT. Its translation is CASSPQDDYTQYF.